This entry describes one TCR beta chain. These data come from a study of technical replicates of blood from several donors. Germline CDR1 MGHRA, CDR2 YSYEKL. The CDR3 runs to 15 residues. The J segment lost 7 bases and the V segment lost 3 bases, leaving 6 bases of the junction unmatched. Produced via immunoSEQ multiplex PCR; TCRdb's table is partial and in-frame only. The sample has about 70,000 clones; 85% to 95% are singletons. The TCR was taken from a human donor in good health. The specimen was T cells isolated from PBMCs. The V call is TRBV4-1, the J call TRBJ2-2; TRBD2 matches 9 bases. The CDR3 region is CASSQGTSRGGELFF. In DNA, the CDR3 is TGCGCCAGCAGCCAGGGGACTAGCAGGGGCGGGGAGCTGTTTTTT.